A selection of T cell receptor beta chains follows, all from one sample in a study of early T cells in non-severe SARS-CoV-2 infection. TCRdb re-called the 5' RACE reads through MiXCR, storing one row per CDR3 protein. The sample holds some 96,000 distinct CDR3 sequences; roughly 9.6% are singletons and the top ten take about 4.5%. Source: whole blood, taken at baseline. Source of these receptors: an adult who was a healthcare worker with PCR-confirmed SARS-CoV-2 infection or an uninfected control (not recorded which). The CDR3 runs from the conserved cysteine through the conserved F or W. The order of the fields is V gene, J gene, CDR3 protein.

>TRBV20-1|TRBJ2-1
CSAILSGRIPNDYEQFF
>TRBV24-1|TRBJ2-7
CATSEGRDPTFQQYF
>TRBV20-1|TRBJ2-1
CSADRTGDEQFF
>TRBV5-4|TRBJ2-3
CASSLAGKDTQYF
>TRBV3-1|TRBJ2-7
CASSQNRVTEQYF
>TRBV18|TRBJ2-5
CASSRWGQETQYF
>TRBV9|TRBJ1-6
CASSSQGGNSPLHF
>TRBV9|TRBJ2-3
CASSVSGSSDTQYF
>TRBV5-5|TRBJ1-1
CASSFRQGDTEAFF
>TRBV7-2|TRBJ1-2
CASSLGTENYGYTF
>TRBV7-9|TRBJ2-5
CASSTWTSGETQYF
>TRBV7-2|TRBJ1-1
CASRRGNSNTEAFF
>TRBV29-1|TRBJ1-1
CSVVKTGAANTEAFF
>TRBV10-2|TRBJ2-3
CASSDPQNTQYF
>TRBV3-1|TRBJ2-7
CASSPMTQGGQYF
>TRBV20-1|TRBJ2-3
CSATRTSGGADTQYF
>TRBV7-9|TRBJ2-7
CASSPRGNPYEQYF
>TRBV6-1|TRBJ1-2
CASGRNYGYTF
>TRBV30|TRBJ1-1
CAWSKTRMNTEAFF
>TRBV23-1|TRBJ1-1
CASSYRQEAFF
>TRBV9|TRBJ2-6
CASSVAGFRGTGSGANVLTF
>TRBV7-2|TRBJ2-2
CASSPRGGANTGELFF
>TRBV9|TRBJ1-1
CASSVGQASNTEAFF
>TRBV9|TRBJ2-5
CASSVGDNQETQYF
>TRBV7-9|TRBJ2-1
CASSRAGGPGEQFF
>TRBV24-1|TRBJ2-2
CATSGVAPNTGELFF
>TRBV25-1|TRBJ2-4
CASSPDRPAKNIQYF
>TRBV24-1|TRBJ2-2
CATSDRARNTGELFF
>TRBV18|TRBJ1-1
CASSPGVNTEAFF
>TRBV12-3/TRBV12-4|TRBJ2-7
CASTHTGEQYF
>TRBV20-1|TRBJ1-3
CSADGSGNTIYF
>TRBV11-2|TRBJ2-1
CASSVDRGNEQFF
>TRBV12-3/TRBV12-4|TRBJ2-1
CASSQGGAGEQFF
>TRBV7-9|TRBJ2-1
CASSPQGSSYNEQFF
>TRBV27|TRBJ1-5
CASSLWGANNQPQHF
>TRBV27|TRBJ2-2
CASSLNRGNTGELFF
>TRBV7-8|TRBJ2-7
CASSLSLTRTSYEQYF
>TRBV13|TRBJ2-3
CASSRSGLAGEDTQYF
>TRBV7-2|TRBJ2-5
CASSLSGTSGSETQYF
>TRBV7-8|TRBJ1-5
CASSRTDDQPQHF
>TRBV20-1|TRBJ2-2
CSAAPASGDSTGELFF
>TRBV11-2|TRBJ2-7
CASSSSGTRVAYEQYF
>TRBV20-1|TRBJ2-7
CSAAGGLRLLYEQYF
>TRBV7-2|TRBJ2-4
CASSLTVGKLQGKNIQYF
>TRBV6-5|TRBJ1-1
CASNLKVTAMNTEAFF
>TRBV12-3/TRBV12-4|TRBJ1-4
CASSWTGVTNEKLFF
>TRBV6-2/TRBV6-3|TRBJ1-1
CASSYSRADTEAFF
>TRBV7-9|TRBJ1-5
CASSPGGQPQHF
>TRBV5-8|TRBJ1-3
CASSFRTVRGGNTIYF
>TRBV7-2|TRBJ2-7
CASSSTNLEQYF
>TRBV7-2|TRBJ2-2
CASSLRMTGELFF
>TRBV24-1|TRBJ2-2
CATSGTGFGLPAGELFF
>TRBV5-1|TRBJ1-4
CASSPSQDEKLFF
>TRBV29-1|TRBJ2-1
CSVSGVAGNEQFF
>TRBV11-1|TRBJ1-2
CASSYRYDGYGYTF
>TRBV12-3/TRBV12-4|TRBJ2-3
CASIAGTGSTDTQYF
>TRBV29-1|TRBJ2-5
CSVAQQETQYF